The subject of this entry is one T cell receptor beta chain. These data are taken from a study of blood T cells in healthy people across ages. Total RNA extraction produced at least 5.5 micrograms (per sample) for the study. This CDR3 has 16 residues. In germline, CDR1 is DFQATT, CDR2 SNEGSKA (reference sequence). V dropped 6 bases and J dropped 5; count of bases not matched to a gene: 13. A sample-barcoded 5' primer and a J-beta primer mix were used in a second PCR of about 7 to 12 cycles. TCRdb passed the 5' RACE reads through MiXCR, listing each CDR3 protein once. The sample lists approximately 1.5 million distinct CDR3 sequences; about 31% were seen once.

The TCR was taken from a young woman in good health. The rearrangement uses TRBV20-1 and TRBJ2-3; 11 positions match TRBD2. Sequenced sample: blood. As DNA, the CDR3 is TGCAGTGCCTCGCCTTCACTAGCGGGAGTTGGAGATACGCAGTATTTT. Translating it yields CSASPSLAGVGDTQYF.